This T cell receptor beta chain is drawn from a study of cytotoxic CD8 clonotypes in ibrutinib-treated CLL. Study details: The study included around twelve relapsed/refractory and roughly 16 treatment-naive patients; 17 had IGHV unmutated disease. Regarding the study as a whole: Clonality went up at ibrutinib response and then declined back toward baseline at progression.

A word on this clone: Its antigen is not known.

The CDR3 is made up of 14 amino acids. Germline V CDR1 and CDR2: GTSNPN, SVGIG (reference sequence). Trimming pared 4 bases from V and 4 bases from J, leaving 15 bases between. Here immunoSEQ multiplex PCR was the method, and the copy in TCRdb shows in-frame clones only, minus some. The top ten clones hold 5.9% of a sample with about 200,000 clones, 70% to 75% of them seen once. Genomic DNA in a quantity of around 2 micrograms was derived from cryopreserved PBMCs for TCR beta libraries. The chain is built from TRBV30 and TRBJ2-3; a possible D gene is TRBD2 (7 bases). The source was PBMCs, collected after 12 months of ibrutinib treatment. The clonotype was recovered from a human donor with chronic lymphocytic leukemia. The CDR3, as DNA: TGTGCCTGGAATCCGGGGGGCAAGGCAGATACGCAGTATTTT. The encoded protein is CAWNPGGKADTQYF. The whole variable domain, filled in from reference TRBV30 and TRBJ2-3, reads SQTIHQWPATLVQPVGSPLSLECTVEGTSNPNLYWYRQAAGRGLQLLFYSVGIGQISSEVPQNLSASRPQDRQFILSSKKLLLSDSGFYLCAWNPGGKADTQYFGPGTRLTVL.